A selection of T cell receptor beta chains follows, all from one sample in a study of blood T cell repertoires in COVID-19. Profiled with immunoSEQ multiplex PCR; TCRdb holds only in-frame clones, not every one. The sample carries 200,000 to 300,000 clones, roughly nine tenths recorded once. Sequenced material: peripheral blood. Source of these receptors: a man between 60 and 70 years old who had recovered from COVID-19. CDR3s include the opening cysteine and the closing phenylalanine or tryptophan. D genes are given only for firm matches. A clone size is listed for some rows: how often the clone was seen (once, few, many), or a class if it is expanded.

TRBJ2-5	NA	TRBV6-6	17	NA	TGTGCCAGCAGTCCCCGGGACACCCTGGTGTTGGCGGAAACCCAGTACTTC	CASSPRDTLVLAETQYF
TRBJ1-2	NA	TRBV13	14	TRBD1	TGTGCCAGCAGCACAGGACAGGGTGGCTATGGCTACACCTTC	CASSTGQGGYGYTF
TRBJ2-5	NA	TRBV25-1	13	NA	TGTGCCAGCAGTGACACATGGGGCGAGACCCAGTACTTC	CASSDTWGETQYF
TRBJ2-1	NA	TRBV29-1	12	TRBD1	TGCAGCGCCGACAGGGTTCCGGGTGAGCAGTTCTTC	CSADRVPGEQFF
TRBJ1-5	NA	TRBV27	15	TRBD1	TGTGCCAGCAGTAGACAGGGTGGAGGCAATCAGCCCCAGCATTTT	CASSRQGGGNQPQHF
TRBJ1-5	NA	TRBV6-5	14	NA	TGTGCCAGCAGTTCTAGTTATAGCAATCAGCCCCAGCATTTT	CASSSSYSNQPQHF
TRBJ1-5	NA	TRBV7-8	16	TRBD1	TGTGCCAGCAGCCCCAAGACAGGGGCCAGCAATCAGCCCCAGCATTTT	CASSPKTGASNQPQHF
TRBJ2-1	NA	TRBV5-1	13	TRBD1	TGCGCCAGCCACACAGGGGTTTGGGATGAGCAGTTCTTC	CASHTGVWDEQFF
TRBJ1-6	NA	TRBV27	14	NA	TGTGCCAGCAGTTTAGAGGGTAAGAATTCACCCCTCCACTTT	CASSLEGKNSPLHF
TRBJ1-1	NA	TRBV4-2	14	TRBD1	TGTGCCAGCAGCCAAGAGACAGGGGGCGCAGGGGCTTTCTTT	CASSQETGGAGAFF
TRBJ1-3	NA	TRBV27	19	TRBD1	TGTGCCAGCAGACGGGCCGGGACAGGGTACGGTCTGGGAGGAAACACCATATATTTT	CASRRAGTGYGLGGNTIYF
TRBJ1-5	NA	TRBV5-5	14	NA	TGTGCCAGCAGCTTGAACAGCAACAATCAGCCCCAGCATTTT	CASSLNSNNQPQHF
TRBJ2-3	few	TRBV6-4	15	TRBD2	TGTGCCAGCACTACGGGACTAGGGTATACAGATACGCAGTATTTT	CASTTGLGYTDTQYF
TRBJ2-2	NA	TRBV9	15	NA	TGTGCCAGCAGCGTAGCCTCGAGCCTAGCCGGGGAGCTGTTTTTT	CASSVASSLAGELFF
TRBJ2-2	NA	TRBV9	15	NA	TGTGCCAGCAGCGTCGGCAGGGCGAACACCGGGGAGCTGTTTTTT	CASSVGRANTGELFF
TRBJ1-1	NA	TRBV9	16	NA	TGTGCCAGCAGCGCAGGCGTACGGGGGTCTGGCACTGAAGCTTTCTTT	CASSAGVRGSGTEAFF
TRBJ1-2	NA	TRBV27	16	NA	TGTGCCAGCAGTCCGGGCGTAGTCAGGGATTGGAGTGGCTACACCTTC	CASSPGVVRDWSGYTF
TRBJ1-2	NA	TRBV5-1	14	TRBD1	TGCGCCAGCAGCTTGGGACAGGGGGCTTATGGCTACACCTTC	CASSLGQGAYGYTF
TRBJ1-6	NA	TRBV7-8	21	TRBD1	TGTGCCAGCAGCTTAGGGAGGGGGCTTTCTCCCATGCCCTCCTATAATTCACCCCTCCACTTT	CASSLGRGLSPMPSYNSPLHF
TRBJ1-5	few	TRBV12-3/TRBV12-4	12	NA	TGTGCCAGCAGTTTTTCCGGTCAGCCCCAGCATTTT	CASSFSGQPQHF
TRBJ1-2	NA	TRBV6-5	13	NA	TGTGCCGGGGAACTGACAGGAGTGGGGGGCTACACCTTC	CAGELTGVGGYTF
TRBJ2-2	NA	TRBV16	19	TRBD2	TGTGCCAGCAGCCAATTACCCCTGTCTAGCGGGGGGAACACCGGGGAGCTGTTTTTT	CASSQLPLSSGGNTGELFF
TRBJ1-5	NA	TRBV9	15	NA	TGTGCCAGCAGCGTAGGGGGACATAGCAATCAGCCCCAGCATTTT	CASSVGGHSNQPQHF
TRBJ1-6	NA	TRBV23-1	14	TRBD1	TGCGCCAGCAGAATGACAGGGTTGGAGTCACCCCTCCACTTT	CASRMTGLESPLHF